The entry below describes one TCR beta chain. The data originate from a study of blood T cell repertoires in COVID-19. At the level of the study: PBMCs, B-cell-depleted T cells, or T cells provided the cDNA or gDNA that made up the material.

In the source study's methods: Estimation of nucleated cell counts was performed using reference gene primer amplification. Data came from immunoSEQ multiplex PCR; TCRdb stores just in-frame clones and leaves some out. V and J calls and clone size are as listed in that table; D and trimming were resolved from the DNA. The sample lists about 81,000 clones; over 65% were seen once. Germline V gene data show CDR1 as LNHNV and CDR2 as YYDKDF (reference sequence). V shed 2 bases and J shed 3 bases, with 11 bases lying between them. The CDR3 runs to 14 residues. Input material: peripheral blood. This TCR was recovered from a woman in her 70s with acute or convalescent COVID-19. The chain is built from TRBV15 and TRBJ2-7; tentatively, D is TRBD1 (5 bases). CDR3 nucleotides: TGTGCCACCAGCAGATCAGGGTTTGACTACGAGCAGTACGTC. It specifies CATSRSGFDYEQYV.